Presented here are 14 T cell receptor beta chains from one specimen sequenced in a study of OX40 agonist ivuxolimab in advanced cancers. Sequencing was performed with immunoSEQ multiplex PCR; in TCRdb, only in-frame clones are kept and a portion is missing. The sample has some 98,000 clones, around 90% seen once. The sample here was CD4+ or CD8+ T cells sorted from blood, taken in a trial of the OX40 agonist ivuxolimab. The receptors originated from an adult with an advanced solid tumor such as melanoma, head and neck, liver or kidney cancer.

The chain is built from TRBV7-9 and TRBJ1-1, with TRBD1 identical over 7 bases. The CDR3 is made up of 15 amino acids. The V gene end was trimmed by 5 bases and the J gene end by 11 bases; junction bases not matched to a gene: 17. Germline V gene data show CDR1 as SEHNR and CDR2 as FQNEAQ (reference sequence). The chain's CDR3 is CASSQTLRDRPMAFF. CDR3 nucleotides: TGTGCCAGCAGCCAGACTTTACGGGACAGACCTATGGCTTTCTTT. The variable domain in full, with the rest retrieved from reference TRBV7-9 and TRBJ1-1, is DTGVSQNPRHKITKRGQNVTFRCDPISEHNRLYWYRQTLGQGPEFLTYFQNEAQLEKSRLLSDRFSAERPKGSFSTLEIQRTEQGDSAMYLCASSQTLRDRPMAFFGQGTRLTVV.

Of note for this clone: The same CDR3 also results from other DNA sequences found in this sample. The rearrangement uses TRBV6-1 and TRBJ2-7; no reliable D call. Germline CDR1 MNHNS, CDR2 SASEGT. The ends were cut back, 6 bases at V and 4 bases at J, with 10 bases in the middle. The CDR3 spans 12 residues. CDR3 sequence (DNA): TGTGCCAGCAGCCCCCTTCCTTACGAGCAGTACTTC. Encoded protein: CASSPLPYEQYF.

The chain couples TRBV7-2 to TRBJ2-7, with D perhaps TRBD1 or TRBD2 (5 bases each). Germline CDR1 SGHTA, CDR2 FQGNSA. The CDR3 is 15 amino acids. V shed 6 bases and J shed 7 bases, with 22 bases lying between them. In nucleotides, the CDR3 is TGTGCCAGCAGTTATTTCCTGTCGGGGCCGGGGGAGCAGTACTTC. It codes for CASSYFLSGPGEQYF.

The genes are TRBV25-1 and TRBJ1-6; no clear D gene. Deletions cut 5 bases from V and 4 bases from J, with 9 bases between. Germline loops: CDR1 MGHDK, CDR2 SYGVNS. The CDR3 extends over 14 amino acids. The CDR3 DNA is TGTGCCAGCAGTCATACCGGATATAATTCACCCCTCCACTTT. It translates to CASSHTGYNSPLHF.

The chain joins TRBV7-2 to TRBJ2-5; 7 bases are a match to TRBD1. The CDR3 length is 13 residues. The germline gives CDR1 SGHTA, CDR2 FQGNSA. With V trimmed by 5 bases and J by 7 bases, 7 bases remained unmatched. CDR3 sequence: CASSQTGWVTQYF. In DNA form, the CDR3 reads TGTGCCAGCAGCCAGACAGGGTGGGTGACCCAGTACTTC.

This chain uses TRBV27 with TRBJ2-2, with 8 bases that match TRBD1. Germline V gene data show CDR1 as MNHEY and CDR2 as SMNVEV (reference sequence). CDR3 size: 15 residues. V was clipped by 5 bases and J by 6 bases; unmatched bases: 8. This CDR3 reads CASSLKTGVAGELFF. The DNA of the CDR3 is TGTGCCAGCAGTCTCAAGACAGGGGTTGCCGGGGAGCTGTTTTTT.

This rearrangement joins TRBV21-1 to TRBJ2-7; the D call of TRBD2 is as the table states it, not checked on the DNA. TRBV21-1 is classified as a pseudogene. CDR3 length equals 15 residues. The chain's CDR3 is CASRTSGGFAYEQYF. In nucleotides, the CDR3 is TGTGCCAGCAGGACTAGCGGGGGCTTCGCCTACGAGCAGTACTTC.

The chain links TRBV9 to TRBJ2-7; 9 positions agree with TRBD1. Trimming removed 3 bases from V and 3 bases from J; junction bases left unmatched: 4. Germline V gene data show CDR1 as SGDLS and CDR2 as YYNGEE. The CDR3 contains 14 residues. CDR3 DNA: TGTGCCAGCAGCGCAACGACAGGGGGCTACGAGCAGTACTTC. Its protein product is CASSATTGGYEQYF.

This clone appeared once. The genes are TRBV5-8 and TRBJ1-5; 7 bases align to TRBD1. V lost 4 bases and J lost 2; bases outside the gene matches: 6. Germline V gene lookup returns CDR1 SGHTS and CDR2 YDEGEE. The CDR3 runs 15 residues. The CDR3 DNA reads TGTGCCAGCAGCGGGACCGGGACAGGCAATCAGCCCCAGCATTTT. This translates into CASSGTGTGNQPQHF.

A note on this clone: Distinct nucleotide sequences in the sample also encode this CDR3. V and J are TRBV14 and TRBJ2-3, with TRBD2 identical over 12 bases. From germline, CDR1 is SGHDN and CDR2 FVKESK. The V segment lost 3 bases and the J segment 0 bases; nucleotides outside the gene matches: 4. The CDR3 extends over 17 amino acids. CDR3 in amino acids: CASSQELAGGSTDTQYF. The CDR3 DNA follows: TGTGCCAGCAGCCAGGAACTAGCGGGGGGCAGCACAGATACGCAGTATTTT.

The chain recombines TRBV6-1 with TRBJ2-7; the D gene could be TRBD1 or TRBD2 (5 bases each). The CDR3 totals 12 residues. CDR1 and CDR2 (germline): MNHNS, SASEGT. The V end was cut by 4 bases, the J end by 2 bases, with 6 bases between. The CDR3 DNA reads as TGTGCCAGCAGTGGGGGACCCTACGAGCAGTACTTC. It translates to CASSGGPYEQYF.

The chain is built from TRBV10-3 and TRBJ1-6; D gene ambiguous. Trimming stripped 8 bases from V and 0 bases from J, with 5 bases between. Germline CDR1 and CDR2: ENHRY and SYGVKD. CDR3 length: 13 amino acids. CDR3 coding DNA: TGTGCCATCTCTAACTCCTATAATTCACCCCTCCACTTT. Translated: CAISNSYNSPLHF.

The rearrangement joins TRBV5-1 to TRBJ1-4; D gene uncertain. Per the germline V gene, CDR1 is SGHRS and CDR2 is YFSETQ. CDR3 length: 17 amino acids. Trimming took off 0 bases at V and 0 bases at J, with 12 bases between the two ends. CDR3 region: CASSLANRFATNEKLFF. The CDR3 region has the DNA TGCGCCAGCAGCTTGGCCAACAGATTTGCAACTAATGAAAAACTGTTTTTT.

The CDR3 here is CASSVLGGQETQYF. CDR3 in DNA: TGTGCCAGCAGCGTACTGGGGGGCCAAGAGACCCAGTACTTC. V and J are TRBV9 and TRBJ2-5, with D maybe TRBD2 (6 bases). This CDR3 is built from 14 residues. From germline, CDR1 is SGDLS and CDR2 YYNGEE. The V end was cut by 1 base, the J end by 1 base, with 8 bases between.